This is a list of T cell receptor beta chains from one sample in a study of human T cells and chemical hapten exposure. TCRdb ran MiXCR on the RACE reads and lists one entry per CDR3 protein. Among about 69,000 distinct CDR3 sequences listed, approximately 29% were seen once. Source: whole blood, taken in connection with sensitization to the hapten diphenylcyclopropenone (DPC). These receptors originate from a man between 35 and 55 years old with alopecia areata. Some clones in this sample may be carry-over from other donors' samples. Each CDR3 is given with its conserved first and last residue. The D gene is left open where the match is weak. Not all rows give a size; the values are once, few, many and, for expanded clones, a class.

abundance	v_gene	len	j_gene	d_gene	CDR3aa	CDR3nt
NA	TRBV11-2	15	TRBJ2-3	NA	CASSLVGGNTDTQYF	TGTGCCAGCAGCTTAGTGGGAGGAAACACAGATACGCAGTATTTT
few	TRBV20-1	14	TRBJ1-4	NA	CSASLNRAGEKLFF	TGCAGTGCTAGTTTGAACAGGGCTGGAGAAAAACTGTTTTTT
NA	TRBV27	13	TRBJ2-7	TRBD1	CASSLTGTYEQYF	TGTGCCAGCAGTTTGACAGGGACCTACGAGCAGTACTTC
few	TRBV20-1	15	TRBJ1-5	NA	CSAATGNSMDQPQHF	TGCAGTGCTGCTACAGGCAACTCGATGGATCAGCCCCAGCATTTT
NA	TRBV7-2	17	TRBJ2-3	TRBD2	CASSLLPGGAGTDTQYF	TGTGCCAGCAGCTTACTCCCGGGGGGGGCGGGGACAGATACGCAGTATTTT
NA	TRBV2	14	TRBJ2-5	NA	CASSEAGGEETQYF	TGTGCCAGCAGTGAAGCGGGGGGAGAAGAGACCCAGTACTTC
few	TRBV10-3	13	TRBJ2-1	NA	CAISESTWNEQFF	TGTGCCATCAGTGAGTCGACTTGGAATGAGCAGTTCTTC
NA	TRBV24-1	15	TRBJ2-3	NA	CATSDSSHSTDTQYF	TGTGCCACCAGTGATTCATCACACAGCACAGATACGCAGTATTTT
NA	TRBV6-5	15	TRBJ1-2	NA	CASSYSGGLSYGYTF	TGTGCCAGCAGTTACTCAGGAGGGCTGAGCTATGGCTACACCTTC
NA	TRBV12-3/TRBV12-4	17	TRBJ1-6	NA	CASREGFGGRVDSPLHF	TGTGCCAGCAGAGAAGGGTTTGGCGGCCGGGTTGATTCACCCCTCCACTTT
NA	TRBV27	15	TRBJ2-3	NA	CASSLRAGSSDTQYF	TGTGCCAGCAGTTTAAGGGCAGGGAGTTCCGATACGCAGTATTTT
NA	TRBV6-5	17	TRBJ2-6	TRBD1	CASSYRQGSSGANVLTF	TGTGCCAGCAGTTACAGACAGGGCAGCTCTGGGGCCAACGTCCTGACTTTC
NA	TRBV28	12	TRBJ2-2	NA	CASFPGEGELFF	TGTGCCAGCTTCCCCGGTGAGGGGGAGCTGTTTTTT
few	TRBV11-1	15	TRBJ1-4	NA	CASSLSDATNEKLFF	TGTGCCAGCAGCTTATCAGATGCAACTAATGAAAAACTGTTTTTT
few	TRBV5-6	17	TRBJ2-7	TRBD2	CASSPEAGTSGESEQYF	TGTGCCAGCAGCCCGGAGGCCGGGACTAGCGGGGAGAGCGAGCAGTACTTC
NA	TRBV18	17	TRBJ2-7	TRBD2	CASSPRNRGLADYEQYF	TGTGCCAGCTCACCACGTAACAGGGGACTAGCGGACTACGAGCAGTACTTC
once	TRBV5-1	14	TRBJ1-2	TRBD1	CASSVGQGARGYTF	TGCGCCAGCAGCGTGGGACAGGGGGCGCGTGGCTACACCTTC
few	TRBV18	13	TRBJ2-1	NA	CASSRPPNNEQFF	TGTGCCAGCTCACGCCCCCCCAACAATGAGCAGTTCTTC
NA	TRBV20-1	14	TRBJ2-7	TRBD2	CSASPGTSGRGQYF	TGCAGTGCTAGTCCCGGGACTAGCGGGAGGGGGCAGTACTTC
NA	TRBV28	13	TRBJ2-7	NA	CASSLPSNYEQYF	TGTGCCAGCAGTCTCCCCTCGAATTACGAGCAGTACTTC
NA	TRBV12-3/TRBV12-4	16	TRBJ1-3	NA	CASRTGGRASGNTIYF	TGTGCCAGCAGGACAGGTGGAAGAGCGTCTGGAAACACCATATATTTT
few	TRBV6-1	13	TRBJ2-7	NA	CASSELGGWEQYF	TGTGCCAGCAGTGAGCTCGGGGGCTGGGAGCAGTACTTC
NA	TRBV3-1	16	TRBJ2-6	NA	CASSLGTHNGANVLTF	TGTGCCAGCAGCCTGGGGACCCACAACGGGGCCAACGTCCTGACTTTC
few	TRBV7-6	17	TRBJ2-2	NA	CASSLVGAGPNTGELFF	TGTGCCAGCAGCTTAGTGGGGGCGGGACCGAACACCGGGGAGCTGTTTTTT
NA	TRBV20-1	16	TRBJ1-5	TRBD1	CSAEKTGTGGNQPQHF	TGCAGTGCCGAAAAAACCGGGACAGGGGGGAATCAGCCCCAGCATTTT
NA	TRBV28	14	TRBJ1-5	NA	CASSPPGSNQPQHF	TGTGCCAGCAGCCCCCCAGGGAGCAATCAGCCCCAGCATTTT
once	TRBV12-3/TRBV12-4	13	TRBJ2-7	NA	CASSYGGTYEQYF	TGTGCCAGCAGCTACGGGGGCACCTACGAGCAGTACTTC
few	TRBV12-3/TRBV12-4	16	TRBJ2-6	NA	CATLGGPVGGANVLTF	TGTGCCACCCTCGGGGGGCCTGTTGGTGGGGCCAACGTCCTGACTTTC
NA	TRBV7-2	15	TRBJ2-1	TRBD1	CASSRDRDSYNEQFF	TGTGCCAGCAGCCGAGACAGGGATTCCTACAATGAGCAGTTCTTT
few	TRBV6-1	15	TRBJ1-5	NA	CASRLSGPANQPQHF	NA
NA	TRBV20-1	20	TRBJ2-5	TRBD2	CSARDAQGGLREGPQETQYF	TGCAGTGCTAGAGATGCCCAAGGGGGATTGCGGGAGGGCCCGCAAGAGACCCAGTACTTC
NA	TRBV4-3	13	TRBJ2-3	TRBD2	CASSQVAGGTQYF	TGCGCCAGCAGCCAAGTGGCGGGAGGTACGCAGTATTTT
NA	TRBV2	15	TRBJ2-6	NA	CASRGLGAGANVLTF	TGTGCCAGCAGGGGATTAGGGGCCGGGGCCAACGTCCTGACTTTC
few	TRBV9	16	TRBJ2-1	TRBD2	CASSAWGAGGPNEQFF	TGTGCCAGCAGCGCCTGGGGAGCGGGAGGCCCAAATGAGCAGTTCTTC
NA	TRBV7-2	12	TRBJ1-6	NA	CASSWTDSPLHF	TGTGCCAGCAGCTGGACTGATTCACCCCTCCACTTT
NA	TRBV13	15	TRBJ2-3	TRBD2	CASSLVSSGRSTQYF	TGTGCCAGCAGCTTAGTTTCTAGCGGGAGGAGTACGCAGTATTTT
once	TRBV13	19	TRBJ2-6	NA	CASSLKRTKGLPGANVLTF	TGTGCCAGCAGCTTAAAGAGGACCAAGGGCCTCCCTGGGGCCAACGTCCTGACTTTC
NA	TRBV7-8	17	TRBJ2-2	NA	CASSLISGGENTGELFF	TGTGCCAGCAGCTTAATCTCCGGGGGAGAGAACACCGGGGAGCTGTTTTTT
NA	TRBV12-3/TRBV12-4	16	TRBJ2-7	NA	CASSSLYTPSSYEQYF	TGTGCCAGCAGTTCCCTCTACACCCCGAGCTCCTACGAGCAGTACTTC
NA	TRBV24-1	17	TRBJ2-3	TRBD2	CATSDTGLAGRADTQYF	TGTGCCACCAGTGATACGGGACTAGCGGGAAGGGCAGATACGCAGTATTTT
few	TRBV7-9	14	TRBJ2-7	TRBD2	CASRPPGLADEQYF	TGTGCCAGCAGACCACCCGGCCTAGCGGACGAGCAGTACTTC
few	TRBV20-1	16	TRBJ1-1	NA	CSARDRVRAGSTEAFF	TGCAGTGCTAGAGATCGGGTTAGGGCTGGAAGCACTGAAGCTTTCTTT
few	TRBV6-2/TRBV6-3	16	TRBJ1-4	NA	CASSYSNVYGVEKLFF	TGTGCCAGCAGTTACTCGAACGTCTACGGCGTTGAAAAACTGTTTTTT
NA	TRBV4-3	15	TRBJ2-7	TRBD2	CASSREAGDLNEQYF	TGCGCCAGCAGCCGTGAGGCGGGAGATTTGAACGAGCAGTACTTC
NA	TRBV20-1	15	TRBJ2-7	NA	CSAPTLRSGFYEQYF	TGCAGTGCTCCGACACTACGTTCTGGGTTCTACGAGCAGTACTTC
NA	TRBV7-2	17	TRBJ1-5	NA	CASSLDSGRQGRQPQHF	TGTGCCAGCAGCTTAGATTCGGGCCGGCAGGGAAGGCAGCCCCAGCATTTT
many	TRBV4-3	14	TRBJ2-7	NA	CASSQDKGPGEQYF	TGCGCCAGCAGCCAAGATAAGGGTCCGGGCGAGCAGTACTTC
few	TRBV6-4	18	TRBJ2-2	TRBD2	CASSDPGLADANTGELFF	TGTGCCAGCAGTGACCCGGGACTAGCGGACGCGAACACCGGGGAGCTGTTTTTT
few	TRBV14	14	TRBJ1-6	NA	CASSQESETSPLHF	TGTGCCAGCAGCCAAGAGTCAGAAACTTCACCCCTCCACTTT
NA	TRBV27	16	TRBJ2-3	TRBD1	CASSAQGEYSTDTQYF	TGTGCCAGCAGTGCCCAGGGGGAATATAGCACAGATACGCAGTATTTT
NA	TRBV5-1	15	TRBJ2-1	NA	CASSSGLLEIHEQFF	TGCGCCAGCAGCTCGGGACTCTTAGAAATCCATGAGCAGTTCTTC
once	TRBV5-1	13	TRBJ2-7	NA	CASRGVGPHEQYF	TGCGCCAGCAGGGGAGTTGGGCCGCACGAGCAGTACTTC
few	TRBV28	14	TRBJ2-5	NA	CASSFVLARETQYF	TGTGCCAGCAGTTTTGTTCTAGCGCGAGAGACCCAGTACTTC